The present T cell receptor beta chain was sequenced within a study of T cells after yellow fever vaccination. A note on this clonotype: Its antigen is unidentified.

For TCR, cDNA came from 5'RACE template switching, which added a universal primer site and UMIs. Using its own MiXCR run on the 5' RACE reads, TCRdb lists one record per CDR3 protein. The sample lists approximately 610,000 distinct CDR3 sequences, about 17% seen once, with 15% to 20% in the top ten. The study, taken as a whole, reports: The secondary response was weaker but peaked faster, day 5 versus 15. Repertoires sorted by FACS could include abundant clonotypes that are contaminants from the bulk population. Among primary-vaccination clones, most reappeared after the booster, at almost 98% for CD4 and about 90% for CD8.

The sample consisted of PBMCs, taken more than 4 days after the first yellow fever vaccination. The TCR sequence derives from a young man who received the YFV17D yellow fever vaccine.

CDR3: CASRGTGEGSGNTIYF. In DNA, the CDR3 is TGTGCCAGCAGGGGGACAGGGGAGGGCTCTGGAAACACCATATATTTT. The chain links TRBV28 to TRBJ1-3, with TRBD1 matching 10 bases. Trimming took 6 bases from V and 0 from J; bases not matched to a gene: 5. The germline V gene has CDR1 MDHEN and CDR2 SYDVKM. The CDR3 is made up of 16 amino acids. Looking up the rest from reference TRBV28 and TRBJ1-3 gives the full variable domain: DVKVTQSSRYLVKRTGEKVFLECVQDMDHENMFWYRQDPGLGLRLIYFSYDVKMKEKGDIPEGYSVSREKKERFSLILESASTNQTSMYLCASRGTGEGSGNTIYFGEGSWLTVV.